The rows below give T cell receptor beta chains drawn from one sample of a study of shared clonotypes between healthy human individuals. Profiling relied on immunoSEQ multiplex PCR, and the TCRdb table lists in-frame clones only, not all of them. Of around 500,000 clones listed, about 78% were seen once; the top ten hold 12%. Sequencing used PBMCs. Receptor source: a woman in her 40s in good health. Some clones in this sample may be carry-over from other donors' samples. The CDR3 runs from the conserved cysteine through the conserved F or W. Fields, in order: D gene, V gene, clone size, J gene, CDR3 protein, CDR3 DNA. A D gene is named only where the DNA matches it firmly. Where a row states a size, it is once, few, many or the class of an expanded clone; other rows omit it.

d_call: NA; v_call: TRBV5-1; clone_size: NA; j_call: TRBJ2-7; cdr3_aa: CASSEGQSGAYEQYF; cdr3_nt: TGCGCCAGCAGCGAAGGACAGTCAGGAGCCTACGAGCAGTACTTC
d_call: NA; v_call: TRBV7-2; clone_size: NA; j_call: TRBJ2-3; cdr3_aa: CASSPGRTDTQYF; cdr3_nt: TGTGCCAGCAGCCCGGGGAGGACAGATACGCAGTATTTT
d_call: NA; v_call: TRBV5-1; clone_size: few; j_call: TRBJ2-3; cdr3_aa: CASSLDGQTLTDTQYF; cdr3_nt: TGCGCCAGCAGCTTGGACGGACAAACACTCACAGATACGCAGTATTTT
d_call: NA; v_call: TRBV5-1; clone_size: NA; j_call: TRBJ1-4; cdr3_aa: CASSLPGENEKLFF; cdr3_nt: TGCGCCAGCAGCTTGCCGGGGGAGAATGAAAAACTGTTTTTT
d_call: NA; v_call: TRBV9; clone_size: NA; j_call: TRBJ1-2; cdr3_aa: CASSARGYGYTF; cdr3_nt: TGTGCCAGCAGCGCGAGGGGTTATGGCTACACCTTC
d_call: TRBD1; v_call: TRBV5-1; clone_size: NA; j_call: TRBJ1-4; cdr3_aa: CASSSPSLTGGLGKLFF; cdr3_nt: TGCGCCAGCAGCTCACCATCTTTAACAGGGGGTTTAGGAAAACTGTTTTTT
d_call: NA; v_call: TRBV30; clone_size: NA; j_call: TRBJ1-5; cdr3_aa: CAWSALQGSQPQHF; cdr3_nt: TGTGCCTGGAGTGCCTTACAGGGAAGTCAGCCCCAGCATTTT
d_call: NA; v_call: TRBV5-1; clone_size: NA; j_call: TRBJ2-2; cdr3_aa: CASSLAPGVAGELFF; cdr3_nt: TGCGCCAGCAGCTTGGCCCCCGGGGTCGCCGGGGAGCTGTTTTTT
d_call: NA; v_call: TRBV29-1; clone_size: NA; j_call: TRBJ1-2; cdr3_aa: CSVSSANYGYTF; cdr3_nt: TGCAGCGTTTCTTCCGCTAACTATGGCTACACCTTC
d_call: NA; v_call: TRBV28; clone_size: NA; j_call: TRBJ1-5; cdr3_aa: CASSLRGLGQPQHF; cdr3_nt: TGTGCCAGCAGTTTAAGGGGATTGGGTCAGCCCCAGCATTTT
d_call: TRBD1; v_call: TRBV5-1; clone_size: NA; j_call: TRBJ2-5; cdr3_aa: CASSSTGDWETQYF; cdr3_nt: TGCGCCAGCAGCTCAACAGGGGATTGGGAGACCCAGTACTTC
d_call: NA; v_call: TRBV19; clone_size: NA; j_call: TRBJ1-4; cdr3_aa: CASSVRGDRTFDEKLFF; cdr3_nt: TGTGCCAGTAGTGTTCGGGGCGACAGGACCTTTGATGAAAAACTGTTTTTT
d_call: NA; v_call: TRBV2; clone_size: NA; j_call: TRBJ1-4; cdr3_aa: CASSPFERGEKLFF; cdr3_nt: TGTGCCAGCAGCCCCTTTGAACGGGGTGAAAAACTGTTTTTT
d_call: NA; v_call: TRBV25-1; clone_size: few; j_call: TRBJ1-1; cdr3_aa: CASSESPVAAFF; cdr3_nt: TGTGCCAGCAGTGAATCCCCAGTGGCGGCTTTCTTT
d_call: NA; v_call: TRBV5-1; clone_size: few; j_call: TRBJ1-2; cdr3_aa: CASRTGAEAVYGYTF; cdr3_nt: TGCGCCAGCCGTACCGGGGCCGAGGCTGTATATGGCTACACCTTC
d_call: TRBD2; v_call: TRBV29-1; clone_size: NA; j_call: TRBJ2-5; cdr3_aa: CSHPGGSGGETQYF; cdr3_nt: TGCAGCCATCCCGGGGGATCGGGAGGGGAGACCCAGTACTTC
d_call: NA; v_call: TRBV29-1; clone_size: NA; j_call: TRBJ1-1; cdr3_aa: CSVWGAGLLQNTEAFF; cdr3_nt: TGCAGCGTCTGGGGGGCAGGGTTACTCCAGAACACTGAAGCTTTCTTT
d_call: NA; v_call: TRBV9; clone_size: NA; j_call: TRBJ2-3; cdr3_aa: CASSVEVGTDTQYF; cdr3_nt: TGTGCCAGCAGCGTAGAGGTAGGCACAGATACGCAGTATTTT
d_call: NA; v_call: TRBV7-2; clone_size: NA; j_call: TRBJ1-2; cdr3_aa: CASSSRGGFVYTF; cdr3_nt: TGTGCCAGCAGCTCACGGGGTGGGTTTGTCTACACCTTC
d_call: TRBD2; v_call: TRBV29-1; clone_size: NA; j_call: TRBJ2-5; cdr3_aa: CSVGWTSGPQETQYF; cdr3_nt: TGCAGCGTTGGCTGGACTAGCGGGCCTCAAGAGACCCAGTACTTC
d_call: TRBD1; v_call: TRBV6-1; clone_size: NA; j_call: TRBJ1-1; cdr3_aa: CASSLQGWSTEAFF; cdr3_nt: TGTGCCAGCAGCCTACAGGGGTGGAGCACTGAAGCTTTCTTT
d_call: NA; v_call: TRBV30; clone_size: NA; j_call: TRBJ2-7; cdr3_aa: CAWQGAYEQYF; cdr3_nt: TGTGCCTGGCAGGGAGCTTACGAGCAGTACTTC
d_call: TRBD2; v_call: TRBV29-1; clone_size: NA; j_call: TRBJ2-3; cdr3_aa: CSVDRGGRAVTDTQYF; cdr3_nt: TGCAGCGTTGATCGAGGAGGGAGGGCCGTCACAGATACGCAGTATTTT
d_call: NA; v_call: TRBV7-9; clone_size: NA; j_call: TRBJ1-2; cdr3_aa: CASSSDSYGYTF; cdr3_nt: TGTGCCAGCAGCTCAGACTCCTATGGCTACACCTTC
d_call: NA; v_call: TRBV18; clone_size: NA; j_call: TRBJ2-1; cdr3_aa: CASSPPGTAYNEQFF; cdr3_nt: TGTGCCAGCTCACCACCGGGGACTGCATACAATGAGCAGTTCTTC
d_call: TRBD2; v_call: TRBV28; clone_size: many; j_call: TRBJ2-1; cdr3_aa: CASSPGGGFEQFF; cdr3_nt: TGTGCCAGCAGTCCCGGGGGGGGGTTTGAGCAGTTCTTC
d_call: NA; v_call: TRBV7-9; clone_size: NA; j_call: TRBJ2-7; cdr3_aa: CASSLDLDEQYF; cdr3_nt: TGTGCCAGCAGCTTAGACTTGGACGAGCAGTACTTC
d_call: NA; v_call: TRBV30; clone_size: few; j_call: TRBJ2-7; cdr3_aa: CAWSVGGSSYEQYF; cdr3_nt: TGTGCCTGGAGTGTAGGGGGGAGCTCCTACGAGCAGTACTTC
d_call: NA; v_call: TRBV5-1; clone_size: NA; j_call: TRBJ2-7; cdr3_aa: CASSLRGVGGEQYF; cdr3_nt: TGCGCCAGCAGCTTGAGGGGGGTTGGAGGCGAGCAGTACTTC
d_call: NA; v_call: TRBV18; clone_size: NA; j_call: TRBJ2-1; cdr3_aa: CASSPPSKVQQFF; cdr3_nt: TGTGCCAGCTCACCACCGTCGAAGGTCCAGCAGTTCTTC
d_call: NA; v_call: TRBV6-6; clone_size: few; j_call: TRBJ2-2; cdr3_aa: CASSWAGLQGPGELFF; cdr3_nt: TGTGCCAGCAGTTGGGCGGGCCTCCAGGGCCCCGGGGAGCTGTTTTTT